The rows below give T cell receptor beta chains drawn from one sample of a study of lymphopenia after photon versus proton radiotherapy. This table comes from immunoSEQ multiplex PCR, and its TCRdb copy is limited to in-frame clones, with some not included. The repertoire holds about 4,900 clones, with 70% to 90% as singletons. The sequencing used peripheral blood, collected from a patient treated with photon-based radiotherapy. These TCRs come from a man older than 75 with cholangiocarcinoma. Both conserved end residues are part of each CDR3. Each record gives: V gene, D gene, clone size, J gene, CDR3 DNA, CDR3 protein. D genes are given only for firm matches. Only some rows state a clone size, as once, few, many or a class for expanded clones.

TRBV6-5	-	-	TRBJ1-1	TGTGCCAGCAGCCCCAGCGGGGTAAGAAAAGCTTTCTTT	CASSPSGVRKAFF
TRBV28	-	once	TRBJ2-3	TGTGCCAGCAGCATGCGGACAGTCACAGATACGCAGTATTTT	CASSMRTVTDTQYF
TRBV28	-	-	TRBJ2-3	TGTGCCAGCAGTTTCCTGACAAGTGGCGTGGGGGGCGGCACAGATACGCAGTATTTT	CASSFLTSGVGGGTDTQYF
TRBV5-6	-	-	TRBJ2-7	TGTGCCAGCAGCTCCAACTTACTAGACCTCAGCTCCTACGAGCAGTACTTC	CASSSNLLDLSSYEQYF
TRBV29-1	TRBD2	-	TRBJ2-7	TGCAGCGTAGAAAGCGGGGGATACGAGCAGTACTTC	CSVESGGYEQYF
TRBV14	TRBD1	-	TRBJ2-5	TGTGCCAGCAGCCAACAGGGGGCGGGGGAGACCCAGTACTTC	CASSQQGAGETQYF
TRBV7-9	-	-	TRBJ1-1	TGTGCCAGCAGTTTCCAGGCCCCACGTGAAGCTTTCTTT	CASSFQAPREAFF
TRBV2	-	-	TRBJ2-2	TGTGCCAGCAGGACGGGGGTAGCCGGGGAGCTGTTTTTT	CASRTGVAGELFF
TRBV27	-	-	TRBJ1-6	TGTGCCAGCAGTTGGGCAGTGCCCTATAATTCACCCCTCCACTTT	CASSWAVPYNSPLHF
TRBV28	TRBD1	-	TRBJ1-2	TGTGCCAGCAGTTTTTTTGGACAGGTCTCCGGCTATGGCTACACCTTC	CASSFFGQVSGYGYTF
TRBV10-1	-	-	TRBJ2-3	TGCGCCAGCAGTGCGGGGGATTCGCAGTATTTT	CASSAGDSQYF
TRBV5-1	-	-	TRBJ2-3	TGCGCCAGCGGCGGTCTCTGGGACACAGATACGCAGTATTTT	CASGGLWDTDTQYF
TRBV28	TRBD1	-	TRBJ1-2	TGTGCCAGCAGTCTCCAGAGGACAGGGGGGGTTCATGGCTACACCTTC	CASSLQRTGGVHGYTF
TRBV7-2	TRBD1	-	TRBJ2-5	TGTGCCAGCAGCGCCGGGACAGGGGTTCGGACCCAGTACTTC	CASSAGTGVRTQYF
TRBV29-1	-	-	TRBJ2-7	TGCAGCGTTGAATCAGGCAGTCGCTACGAGCAGTACTTC	CSVESGSRYEQYF
TRBV5-4	TRBD1	-	TRBJ2-2	TGTGCCAGCAGCTTGGACAGGGGAAACACCGGGGAGCTGTTTTTT	CASSLDRGNTGELFF
TRBV28	-	-	TRBJ1-1	TGTGCCAGCAGAGCGGTAGGATGGAACACTGAAGCTTTCTTT	CASRAVGWNTEAFF
TRBV27	-	-	TRBJ2-7	TGTGCCAGCAGCCTCCTCGGTGACGAGCAGTACTTC	CASSLLGDEQYF
TRBV9	-	once	TRBJ1-1	TGTGCCAGCAGCGTAAGGACGGACACTGAAGCTTTCTTT	CASSVRTDTEAFF
TRBV4-2	-	-	TRBJ2-1	TGTGCCAGCAGCCGCGGGGAAAATGAGCAGTTCTTC	CASSRGENEQFF
TRBV6-1	-	-	TRBJ1-1	TGTGCCAGCAGTTTGGACGGGAACACTGAAGCTTTCTTT	CASSLDGNTEAFF
TRBV9	-	-	TRBJ2-5	TGTGCCAGCAGCGTGCTGGAGGGGATGGGGGAGACCCAGTACTTC	CASSVLEGMGETQYF
TRBV10-3	-	-	TRBJ1-5	TGTGCCATCAGCCGGGGGTTTTCGGGCAATCAGCCCCAGCATTTT	CAISRGFSGNQPQHF
TRBV7-9	-	-	TRBJ2-7	TGTGCCAGCAGCCGACTTGGGCGGATGTCTTCCGAGCAGTACTTC	CASSRLGRMSSEQYF
TRBV19	-	-	TRBJ1-3	TGTGCCAGTAGGACAGTCCACTCTGGAAACACCATATATTTT	CASRTVHSGNTIYF
TRBV5-1	-	-	TRBJ1-3	TGCGCCAGCAGCTTGACGGCGGACTCTGGAAACACCATATATTTT	CASSLTADSGNTIYF
TRBV7-2	TRBD1	-	TRBJ1-5	TGTGCCAGCAGCTTACGGGACAGGGGTATGGGTCAGCCCCAGCATTTT	CASSLRDRGMGQPQHF
TRBV5-6	-	-	TRBJ2-7	TGTGCCAGCAGCTTTCAGGGCCCCTACGAGCAGTACTTC	CASSFQGPYEQYF